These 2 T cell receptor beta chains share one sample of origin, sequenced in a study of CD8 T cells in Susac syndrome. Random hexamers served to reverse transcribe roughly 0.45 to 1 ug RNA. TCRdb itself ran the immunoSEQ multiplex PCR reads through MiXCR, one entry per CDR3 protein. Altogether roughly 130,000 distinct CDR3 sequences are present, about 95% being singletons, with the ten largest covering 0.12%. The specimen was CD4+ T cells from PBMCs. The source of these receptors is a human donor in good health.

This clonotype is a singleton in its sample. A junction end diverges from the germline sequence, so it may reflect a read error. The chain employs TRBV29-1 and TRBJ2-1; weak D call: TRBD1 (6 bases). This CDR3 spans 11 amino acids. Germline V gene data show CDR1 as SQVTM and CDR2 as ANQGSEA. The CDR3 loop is CSVDRGYEQFF. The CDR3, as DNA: TGCAGCGTTGACAGGGGTTATGAACAGTTCTTC.

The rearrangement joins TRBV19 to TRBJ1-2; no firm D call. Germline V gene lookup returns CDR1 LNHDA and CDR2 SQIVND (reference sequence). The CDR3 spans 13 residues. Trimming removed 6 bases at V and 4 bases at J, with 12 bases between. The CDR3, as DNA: TGTGCCAGTAGCCAGGACGGAGTCTATGGCTACACCTTC. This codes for CASSQDGVYGYTF.